What follows are 27 T cell receptor beta chains derived from one specimen sequenced in a study of shared clonotypes between healthy human individuals. Only in-frame clones appear in the TCRdb table, and some are missing; sequencing was by immunoSEQ multiplex PCR. The sample has around 2.5 million clones, approximately 93% seen once. Material for sequencing was naive CD4+ T cells from PBMCs. Subset in this sample: CD45RA+ positively selected. The origin of the receptors is a man in his late teens or twenties in good health. Some clones in this sample may be carry-over from other donors' samples.

The V and J genes are TRBV10-3 and TRBJ2-1; 7 bases map to TRBD2. The germline CDR1 and CDR2 sequences are ENHRY and SYGVKD. Trimming removed 1 base from V and 5 bases from J; junction bases left unmatched: 5. The CDR3 has 15 residues. The chain's CDR3 is CAISELAGAHNEQFF. For the CDR3, the DNA is TGTGCCATCAGTGAGTTGGCGGGAGCGCACAATGAGCAGTTCTTC.

The CDR3 bases are TGTGCCAGCTCACCGAAACGGGGGGCGTACGAGCAGTACTTC. Protein: CASSPKRGAYEQYF. This chain connects TRBV18 to TRBJ2-7; D perhaps matches TRBD2 (7 bases). Trimming took off 3 bases at V and 4 bases at J, with 13 bases between the two ends. The CDR3 is 14 residues long. From germline, CDR1 is KGHSH and CDR2 LQKENI.

On this clone: Other DNA sequences within the sample encode an identical CDR3. The chain carries TRBV7-2 and TRBJ2-3, with D unresolved. The length of the CDR3 is 12 residues. The V and J ends lost 2 bases and 6 bases respectively, with 6 bases between them. Per the germline V gene, CDR1 is SGHTA and CDR2 is FQGNSA. The CDR3 here is CASSLSADTQYF. The CDR3, as DNA: TGTGCCAGCAGCTTATCGGCGGATACGCAGTATTTT.

The rearrangement uses TRBV2 and TRBJ1-4; unclear D gene. The CDR3 length is 14 residues. Germline values: CDR1 SNHLY, CDR2 FYNNEI. V lost 7 bases, J lost 5 bases, and 14 bases lay in between. The CDR3 region has the DNA TGTGCCAGCACTGCAAGGCCCCAGAATGAAAAACTGTTTTTT. Translated: CASTARPQNEKLFF.

The gene calls are TRBV5-6 and TRBJ2-7; 7 bases are shared with TRBD1. J was trimmed by 0 bases and V by 4 bases; bases with no gene match: 13. Germline assignment: CDR1 SGHDT and CDR2 YYEEEE. The CDR3 contains 17 residues. CDR3 amino acids: CASSQIPGTAYSYEQYF. The CDR3 nucleotides read TGTGCCAGCAGCCAGATTCCGGGGACAGCGTACTCCTACGAGCAGTACTTC.

This chain connects TRBV19 to TRBJ1-4; D is uncertain. The germline gives CDR1 LNHDA, CDR2 SQIVND (reference sequence). The CDR3 is 12 amino acids. V was trimmed by 3 bases and J by 8 bases, leaving 7 bases between them. DNA of the CDR3: TGTGCCAGTAGTATGGGATACGAAAAACTGTTTTTT. It encodes CASSMGYEKLFF.

The chain carries TRBV29-1 and TRBJ2-4; D could derive from TRBD1 or TRBD2 (6 bases each). The V gene's germline CDR1 is SQVTM and CDR2 ANQGSEA. Trimming took off 4 bases at V and 7 bases at J, with 17 bases between the two ends. The length of the CDR3 is 14 residues. Written as DNA, the CDR3 is TGCAGCGTTGTAATGGGGGGTAGGGGGAACATTCAGTACTTC. Translation gives CSVVMGGRGNIQYF.

This sequence joins TRBV12-2 and TRBJ2-1. TRBV12-2 is shown as a pseudogene. This CDR3 has 12 residues. The DNA of the CDR3 is TGTGCACCTCTGGCAGGGACGGATGAGCAGTTCTTC. Amino acids: CAPLAGTDEQFF.

The chain joins TRBV5-4 to TRBJ2-7, with a tentative D call TRBD1 (6 bases). The ends were cut back, 4 bases at V and 4 bases at J, with 21 bases in the middle. Germline CDR1 is SGHNT and CDR2 is YYREEE (reference sequence). This CDR3 is 16 amino acids long. The CDR3 loop reads CASSKLFRDTTYEQYF. The CDR3 nucleotides are TGTGCCAGCAGCAAACTTTTCCGGGACACAACTTACGAGCAGTACTTC.

This clone has just one count. The gene calls are TRBV19 and TRBJ2-3; D is uncertain. Germline V gives CDR1 LNHDA, CDR2 SQIVND (reference sequence). V lost 6 bases to trimming and J lost 1 base, with 14 bases between them. The CDR3 has 15 residues. The CDR3 coding sequence is TGTGCCAGTAGCACCATAAGGGTCGGCACAGATACGCAGTATTTT. Translation gives CASSTIRVGTDTQYF.

This clone was seen only once. The chain recombines TRBV5-1 with TRBJ2-5, with TRBD1 as a possible D gene (5 bases). CDR3 size: 15 residues. Trimming removed 1 base at V and 2 bases at J, with 12 bases between. CDR1 is SGHRS and CDR2 is YFSETQ in the germline V gene. CDR3 bases: TGCGCCAGCAGCTTGTACGCAGGGCGGCAAGAGACCCAGTACTTC. Translation gives CASSLYAGRQETQYF. Combining the CDR3 with reference TRBV5-1 and TRBJ2-5 gives the whole variable domain KAGVTQTPRYLIKTRGQQVTLSCSPISGHRSVSWYQQTPGQGLQFLFEYFSETQRNKGNFPGRFSGRQFSNSRSEMNVSTLELGDSALYLCASSLYAGRQETQYFGPGTRLLVL.

CDR3 residues: CASSPGTSERGETQYF. CDR3 DNA: TGTGCCAGCAGCCCGGGGACTAGCGAACGGGGGGAGACCCAGTACTTC. The chain employs TRBV5-4 and TRBJ2-5; 10 bases are a match to TRBD2. The CDR3 length is 16 residues. Per germline, CDR1 SGHNT and CDR2 YYREEE (reference sequence). After removal of 4 bases from V and 5 bases from J, the junction contained 11 bases not matched to a gene.

The chain recombines TRBV5-1 with TRBJ2-3, with D possibly being TRBD2 (6 bases). The germline CDR1 and CDR2 sequences are SGHRS and YFSETQ. The CDR3 extends over 17 amino acids. Trimming removed 1 base from V and 3 bases from J, with 18 bases in between. CDR3 loop: CASSLRPAGSNTDTQYF. As DNA, the CDR3 is TGCGCCAGCAGCTTGCGTCCTGCGGGAAGTAATACAGATACGCAGTATTTT.

The gene calls are TRBV10-3 and TRBJ2-7, with D possibly TRBD1 on 5 matching bases. With 0 bases removed from V and 0 bases from J, the gap between germline ends came to 12 bases. The CDR3 consists of 16 residues. Germline V gene lookup returns CDR1 ENHRY and CDR2 SYGVKD. The CDR3 reads CAISESGHLGSYEQYF. Written as DNA, the CDR3 is TGTGCCATCAGTGAGTCGGGGCACCTAGGCTCCTACGAGCAGTACTTC.

V and J are TRBV19 and TRBJ2-5; no clear D. The V gene lost 3 bases and the J gene lost 1 base, with 12 bases spanning the gap. Per germline, CDR1 LNHDA and CDR2 SQIVND (reference sequence). This CDR3 contains 15 residues. Written as DNA, the CDR3 is TGTGCCAGTAGTATCCTTACCGCCGCCCAAGAGACCCAGTACTTC. It encodes CASSILTAAQETQYF.

V usage is TRBV5-1 and J usage is TRBJ1-1; D unresolved. This CDR3 has 16 amino acids. Trimming shortened V by 0 bases and J by 1 base, and 13 bases separated the two germline ends. The germline V gene has CDR1 SGHRS and CDR2 YFSETQ. CDR3 loop: CASSLGRWTGNTEAFF. The CDR3 DNA reads as TGCGCCAGCAGCTTGGGACGGTGGACCGGGAACACTGAAGCTTTCTTT.

Only one count was recorded for this clone. The V call is TRBV7-3, the J call TRBJ2-1, with TRBD2 as a possible D gene (5 bases). V lost 0 bases and J lost 0, with 12 bases in between. The germline gives CDR1 SGHTA, CDR2 FQGTGA. This CDR3 has 17 amino acids. For the CDR3, the DNA is TGTGCCAGCAGCTTAACCCAGCGGAGCGCCTCCTACAATGAGCAGTTCTTC. It is translated as CASSLTQRSASYNEQFF.

This chain uses TRBV2 with TRBJ2-7, with D tentatively TRBD2 (6 bases). The CDR3 has 16 residues. The V gene lost 4 bases and the J gene lost 4 bases, with 20 bases spanning the gap. Germline V gives CDR1 SNHLY, CDR2 FYNNEI. The CDR3 nucleotides are TGTGCCAGCAGTGTGGGTTTAAGGGTCGGAGGGTACGAGCAGTACTTC. It is translated as CASSVGLRVGGYEQYF.

The CDR3 sequence is CASSPGRAASQYEQYF. CDR3 sequence (DNA): TGTGCCAGCAGCCCTGGGAGGGCAGCATCTCAGTACGAGCAGTACTTC. The rearrangement joins TRBV4-2 to TRBJ2-7; 7 nucleotides line up with TRBD2. After removal of 4 bases from V and 4 bases from J, the junction contained 13 bases not matched to a gene. This CDR3 spans 16 amino acids. Germline V CDR1 and CDR2: LGHNA, YNFKEQ.

The chain uses TRBV5-1 and TRBJ2-2; 9 bases match TRBD1. Germline V gene data show CDR1 as SGHRS and CDR2 as YFSETQ. Unmatched junction bases numbered 5, after V lost 4 bases and J lost 1 base. The CDR3 consists of 16 residues. The CDR3 is CASSAQGAWNTGELFF. The CDR3 region has the DNA TGCGCCAGCAGCGCACAGGGGGCTTGGAACACCGGGGAGCTGTTTTTT. Full variable domain (remainder filled in from reference TRBV5-1 and TRBJ2-2): KAGVTQTPRYLIKTRGQQVTLSCSPISGHRSVSWYQQTPGQGLQFLFEYFSETQRNKGNFPGRFSGRQFSNSRSEMNVSTLELGDSALYLCASSAQGAWNTGELFFGEGSRLTVL.

The CDR3 protein is CASTGRAGEQFF. The CDR3 DNA is TGTGCCAGCACCGGGAGGGCCGGTGAGCAGTTCTTC. The gene calls are TRBV28 and TRBJ2-1, with 8 bases aligning to TRBD2. Trimming cost V 7 bases and J 9 bases; bases outside gene matches: 5. Germline assignment: CDR1 MDHEN and CDR2 SYDVKM. This CDR3 region has 12 residues.

The sample holds a few counts of this clone. The gene calls are TRBV4-2 and TRBJ1-5; D not resolved. This CDR3 has 14 amino acids. CDR1 and CDR2 from the germline V gene are LGHNA and YNFKEQ. V shed 3 bases and J shed 1 base, with 7 bases lying between them. CDR3 residues: CASSQRESNQPQHF. The CDR3 nucleotides are TGTGCCAGCAGCCAGAGGGAAAGCAATCAGCCCCAGCATTTT.

The V call is TRBV29-1, the J call TRBJ1-1; no firm D call. Germline CDR1 and CDR2: SQVTM and ANQGSEA. The V end was cut by 6 bases, the J end by 3 bases, with 14 bases between. The CDR3 length is 13 residues. In nucleotides, the CDR3 is TGCAGCGTCGGTTTGGCCGGGGACACTGAAGCTTTCTTT. This encodes CSVGLAGDTEAFF.

V gene TRBV27 combines with J gene TRBJ2-2; D possibly corresponds to TRBD2 (5 bases). The CDR3 is made up of 16 amino acids. Trimming shortened V by 6 bases and J by 2 bases, and 16 bases separated the two germline ends. Germline CDR1 and CDR2: MNHEY and SMNVEV (reference sequence). The CDR3 sequence: CASSPRALLNTGELFF. In nucleotides, the CDR3 is TGTGCCAGCAGCCCGCGGGCCCTGTTAAACACCGGGGAGCTGTTTTTT.

V is TRBV5-1 and J is TRBJ2-6; D gene uncertain. V was shortened by 4 bases and J by 1 base, with 12 bases between the two germline ends. Germline-derived CDR1 and CDR2 are SGHRS and YFSETQ. The CDR3 covers 16 residues. The CDR3 loop is CASSPLSVSGANVLTF. Written as DNA, the CDR3 is TGCGCCAGCAGCCCCCTTTCGGTGTCTGGGGCCAACGTCCTGACTTTC.

This rearrangement joins TRBV5-1 to TRBJ2-1; 14 bases are a match to TRBD2. The CDR3 is made up of 16 amino acids. Germline CDR1 is SGHRS and CDR2 is YFSETQ. V was pared by 3 bases and J by 4 bases, with 3 bases of the junction left unmatched. The CDR3 coding sequence is TGCGCCAGCAGCTGGGGGACTAGCGGGAGTTACAATGAGCAGTTCTTC. Amino acid sequence: CASSWGTSGSYNEQFF.

The sample holds one count of this clone. Additional DNA sequences in this sample encode the identical CDR3. V usage is TRBV7-6 and J usage is TRBJ2-2; TRBD2 matches 11 bases. The CDR3 runs 16 residues. Trimming removed 5 bases from V and 1 base from J; junction bases left unmatched: 3. Germline V gene sequence: CDR1 SGHVS, CDR2 FNYEAQ. CDR3 in DNA: TGTGCCAGCAGCCTCGGACTAGCGGGGAACACCGGGGAGCTGTTTTTT. Encoded protein: CASSLGLAGNTGELFF. Complete variable domain (other parts from reference TRBV7-6 and TRBJ2-2): GAGVSQSPRYKVTKRGQDVALRCDPISGHVSLYWYRQALGQGPEFLTYFNYEAQQDKSGLPNDRFSAERPEGSISTLTIQRTEQRDSAMYRCASSLGLAGNTGELFFGEGSRLTVL.